The 10 T cell receptor beta chains below were found in one sample sequenced in a study of T-cell reconstitution after alpha-beta-depleted transplantation in children. Preparation of the TCRbeta library was carried out with unique molecular identifiers. TCRdb re-called the PCR reads through MiXCR, storing one row per CDR3 protein. The sample includes around 700,000 distinct CDR3 sequences, about 12% of them seen just once. This specimen consisted of PBMCs, obtained before TCRalphabeta/CD19-depleted stem cell transplant. The receptor source for this set is a girl aged 2-10 years with congenital amegakaryocytic thrombocytopenia, due to receive a stem cell transplant.

This clonotype was counted many times. This chain links TRBV29-1 with TRBJ2-1, with unresolved D. Germline CDR1 SQVTM, CDR2 ANQGSEA. The length of the CDR3 is 12 residues. The germline V and J ends were trimmed by 4 bases and 7 bases, with 11 bases remaining between them. The CDR3 DNA reads TGCAGCGTTGGTGGCCTTTCTAATGAGCAGTTCTTC. This encodes CSVGGLSNEQFF.

This sequence joins TRBV12-3 or TRBV12-4 and TRBJ2-3; 8 bases match TRBD1. Losses at the gene ends were 6 bases for V and 4 bases for J; bases not matched to a gene: 6. The CDR3 is 14 residues long. The CDR3, as DNA: TGTGCCAGCAGACCAGGGGGCAGGGCAGATACGCAGTATTTT. Translation: CASRPGGRADTQYF.

This clonotype was detected only a few times. The chain uses TRBV7-9 and TRBJ2-1; no definite D call. Germline CDR1 reads SEHNR; CDR2 reads FQNEAQ (reference sequence). Trimming shortened V by 1 base and J by 9 bases, and 7 bases separated the two germline ends. The CDR3 contains 12 residues. CDR3 in amino acids: CASSLEYREQFF. Here the CDR3 DNA reads TGTGCCAGCAGCTTAGAATACCGTGAGCAGTTCTTC.

In the case of this clonotype: A clone one base away is much larger, so this may be a read error. The genes are TRBV7-6 and TRBJ2-1; TRBD2 matches 8 bases. The CDR3 has 13 residues. The V segment lost 4 bases and the J segment 13 bases; nucleotides outside the gene matches: 9. Per the germline V gene, CDR1 is SGHVS and CDR2 is FNYEAQ. The CDR3 is CASSSGLGGHQFF. The CDR3 coding sequence is TGTGCCAGCAGCTCGGGACTAGGGGGGCATCAGTTCTTC.

This clonotype was observed at least ten times. The V gene is TRBV20-1, the J gene TRBJ2-3, with D tentatively TRBD1 (5 bases). V lost 5 bases and J lost 4, with 16 bases in between. CDR3 size: 14 residues. The V gene's germline CDR1 is DFQATT and CDR2 SNEGSKA (reference sequence). CDR3 region: CSASNGQDPDTQYF. The CDR3 DNA is TGCAGTGCTTCCAATGGACAAGACCCAGATACGCAGTATTTT.

V usage is TRBV3-1 and J usage is TRBJ2-1; perhaps TRBD2 as D (6 bases). The germline gives CDR1 LGHDT, CDR2 YNNKEL (reference sequence). The V and J ends lost 7 bases and 5 bases respectively, with 12 bases between them. The CDR3 contains 13 residues. The CDR3 sequence is CASMEGADNEQFF. The DNA of the CDR3 is TGTGCCAGCATGGAGGGAGCGGACAATGAGCAGTTCTTC.

This clonotype has a count of ten or more. The chain couples TRBV27 to TRBJ2-7, with TRBD2 as a possible D gene (6 bases). The germline CDR1 and CDR2 sequences are MNHEY and SMNVEV (reference sequence). The V gene lost 3 bases and the J gene lost 1 base, with 13 bases spanning the gap. The CDR3 contains 15 residues. Written as DNA, the CDR3 is TGTGCCAGCAGTTTTGGTGGCGGGGCATCCTACGAGCAGTACTTC. This codes for CASSFGGGASYEQYF.

This clonotype was seen at least ten times. V and J are TRBV12-3 or TRBV12-4 and TRBJ2-1; unclear D gene. V lost 3 bases, J lost 6 bases, and 6 bases lay in between. There are 12 residues in the CDR3. CDR3 sequence reads: CASSFNSNEQFF. DNA for the CDR3: TGTGCCAGCAGTTTTAACTCCAATGAGCAGTTCTTC.

This clonotype was recorded at least ten times. The chain joins TRBV20-1 to TRBJ2-1, with 10 bases lining up with TRBD2. The CDR3 runs 19 residues. V gave up 1 base and J gave up 8 bases; unmatched junction bases: 20. Germline V gives CDR1 DFQATT, CDR2 SNEGSKA (reference sequence). CDR3 amino acids: CSARVVGLAGVGLTYEQFF. CDR3 nucleotides: TGCAGTGCTAGAGTAGTAGGTCTAGCGGGAGTAGGCCTTACATATGAGCAGTTCTTC.

This clonotype was seen repeatedly, ten times or more. The rearrangement links TRBV4-1 to TRBJ2-1, with 11 nucleotides matching TRBD2. The CDR3 contains 16 residues. V lost 0 bases to trimming and J lost 3 bases; unmatched junction nucleotides: 1. Germline-derived CDR1 and CDR2 are MGHRA and YSYEKL. CDR3 coding DNA: TGCGCCAGCAGCCAAGAGGGACTAGCGGACTACAATGAGCAGTTCTTC. This gives the protein CASSQEGLADYNEQFF.